This TCR beta chain was profiled in a study of T-cell reconstitution after alpha-beta-depleted transplantation in children. Study observations and caveats: Some patients owed their high day-60 TCRbeta diversity to surviving recipient T cells and thymic progenitors.

In the case of this clonotype: The antigen is unknown.

Trimming took 1 base from V and 5 from J, leaving 9 bases between them. From germline, CDR1 is SGHKS and CDR2 YYEKEE (reference sequence). This CDR3 spans 13 amino acids. The library targeted TCRbeta and was prepared with unique molecular identifiers. TCRdb processed the PCR reads anew with MiXCR; each CDR3 protein has one entry. This sample has around 700,000 distinct CDR3 sequences, with 10% to 15% found just once. This chain joins TRBV5-5 and TRBJ2-5; D remains unclear. Sequences were derived from PBMCs, sampled before TCRalphabeta/CD19-depleted stem cell transplant. This clonotype originated in a girl aged 2 to 10 with congenital amegakaryocytic thrombocytopenia, due to receive a stem cell transplant. The CDR3 sequence: CASSLIPDETQYF. The CDR3 nucleotides read TGTGCCAGCAGCTTGATACCCGACGAGACCCAGTACTTC.